This note documents a single TCR beta chain sequence. The data were obtained in a study of blood T cell repertoires in COVID-19. Germline trimming cut 4 bases from V and 7 bases from J; bases unmatched to any gene: 8. CDR3 length: 15 residues. CDR1 and CDR2 from the germline V gene are LGHDT and YNNKEL (reference sequence). Membership in each cohort depended on participant-reported clinical history. Only in-frame clones appear in the TCRdb table, and some are missing; sequencing was by immunoSEQ multiplex PCR. The repertoire holds over 200,000 clones, around 81% seen once, with around 8.9% in the top ten.

This receptor was identified in a woman aged 45-60 years with acute COVID-19. Sequenced input: PBMCs or T cells enriched from blood (not recorded which). The rearrangement uses TRBV3-1 (or the pseudogene TRBV3-2) and TRBJ2-2, with TRBD2 identical over 8 bases. The CDR3 spells CASSLRLALGGELFF. DNA for the CDR3: TGTGCCAGCAGCCTCCGACTAGCGTTGGGCGGGGAGCTGTTTTTT.